This entry lists 21 T cell receptor beta chains sequenced from one sample in a study of naive and memory T cell subsets. General study points: Naive repertoires, especially CD8, held a few larger clonotypes, possibly memory cells re-expressing CD45RA.

Their antigen targets remain unknown. Two oligonucleotides, mixed equimolar, formed the beta constant-region primer covering TRBC1 and TRBC2. Nested alpha and beta constant-region primers with the SP2 primer drove four PCR rounds on ligated cDNA. TCRdb re-called the UMI-ligation and nested PCR reads through MiXCR, storing one row per CDR3 protein. In the table there are over 110,000 distinct CDR3 sequences, 15% to 20% of which are singletons. The sequencing sample was made of naive CD8+ T cells from blood. The receptors were sampled from a human donor in good health.

The chain employs TRBV2 and TRBJ2-7, with D perhaps TRBD2 (5 bases). Germline V gene lookup returns CDR1 SNHLY and CDR2 FYNNEI. The CDR3 covers 13 residues. With 7 bases removed from V and 2 bases from J, the gap between germline ends came to 12 bases. This CDR3 is CASNWEQTYEQYF. Written as DNA, the CDR3 is TGTGCCAGCAACTGGGAGCAGACCTACGAGCAGTACTTC.

V is TRBV29-1 and J is TRBJ2-3; 9 nucleotides agree with TRBD2. The V gene end was trimmed by 5 bases and the J gene end by 8 bases; junction bases not matched to a gene: 2. The CDR3 has 11 residues. CDR1 and CDR2 (germline): SQVTM, ANQGSEA. CDR3 coding DNA: TGCAGCGTTCAGACTAGCGGTACGCAGTATTTT. This translates into CSVQTSGTQYF.

The chain uses TRBV28 and TRBJ1-1; 8 bases map to TRBD1. The CDR3 covers 15 residues. CDR1 and CDR2 (germline): MDHEN, SYDVKM. Trimming cost V 2 bases and J 5 bases; bases outside gene matches: 7. The CDR3 DNA is TGTGCCAGCAGTTTAATGACAGGGGCCGGGACTGAAGCTTTCTTT. Translated, it gives CASSLMTGAGTEAFF.

This clonotype was seen more than once but under ten times. The chain uses TRBV27 and TRBJ1-2; no clear D. The CDR3 covers 15 residues. V lost 6 bases, J lost 7 bases, and 21 bases lay in between. CDR1 MNHEY and CDR2 SMNVEV come from the germline V gene (reference sequence). CDR3 nucleotides: TGTGCCAGCAGAAAGGGAACAGCCGCTTTGGGTGGCTACACCTTC. Translating it yields CASRKGTAALGGYTF.

A few counts support this clonotype. The chain carries TRBV3-1 and TRBJ2-1; a possible D gene is TRBD2 (6 bases). Germline values: CDR1 LGHDT, CDR2 YNNKEL (reference sequence). This CDR3 comprises 19 residues. V lost 2 bases, J lost 2 bases, and 22 bases lay in between. CDR3 sequence: CASSQTPGLLSIAYNEQFF. CDR3 coding DNA: TGTGCCAGCAGCCAAACCCCGGGACTCCTTTCGATCGCCTACAATGAGCAGTTCTTC.

This sequence joins TRBV29-1 and TRBJ2-7; D is unresolved. The V end was cut by 0 bases, the J end by 0 bases, with 12 bases between. Germline V gene sequence: CDR1 SQVTM, CDR2 ANQGSEA. The CDR3 covers 15 residues. CDR3 in DNA: TGCAGCGTTGAAGATGACCAACGGACCTCCTACGAGCAGTACTTC. Protein product: CSVEDDQRTSYEQYF.

The chain is built from TRBV12-3 or TRBV12-4 and TRBJ2-3; D remains unclear. V was shortened by 5 bases and J by 2 bases, with 14 bases between the two germline ends. The CDR3 runs 15 residues. The CDR3 protein is CASSPGGRLTDTQYF. CDR3 DNA sequence: TGTGCCAGCAGTCCTGGTGGACGCCTCACAGATACGCAGTATTTT.

The V gene is TRBV15, the J gene TRBJ2-3; D is uncertain. Germline V CDR1 and CDR2: LNHNV, YYDKDF (reference sequence). The CDR3 is 13 amino acids. V was trimmed by 2 bases and J by 4 bases, leaving 7 bases between them. The CDR3 DNA reads TGTGCCACCAGCAGACTGGCCCCAGATACGCAGTATTTT. Residues: CATSRLAPDTQYF.

The gene calls are TRBV7-9 and TRBJ1-6, with TRBD1 matching over 7 bases. V lost 2 bases and J lost 8; bases outside the gene matches: 15. The CDR3 is 18 residues long. The germline V gene encodes CDR1 SEHNR and CDR2 FQNEAQ (reference sequence). CDR3 protein: CASSLTKGGARWDSPLHF. CDR3 bases: TGTGCCAGCAGCTTAACAAAAGGGGGCGCAAGGTGGGATTCACCCCTCCACTTT.

This clonotype was recorded a few times. V usage is TRBV28 and J usage is TRBJ1-6, with D unclear. CDR3 length equals 14 residues. The ends were cut back, 6 bases at V and 0 bases at J, with 6 bases in the middle. Germline CDR1 and CDR2: MDHEN and SYDVKM. This CDR3 is CASRWSSYNSPLHF. CDR3 bases: TGTGCCAGCAGGTGGAGCTCCTATAATTCACCCCTCCACTTT.

The rearrangement links TRBV12-5 to TRBJ2-1; 8 positions agree with TRBD2. The CDR3 extends over 15 amino acids. V trimming: 2 bases; J trimming: 4 bases; junction bases outside the gene matches: 4. Germline V gives CDR1 LGHNT, CDR2 FRNRAP. CDR3 DNA: TGTGCTAGTGGTTTGTCAACTAGCGGATACAATGAGCAGTTCTTC. Its protein is CASGLSTSGYNEQFF.

This chain joins TRBV27 and TRBJ2-2, with D perhaps TRBD1 (6 bases). V lost 3 bases, J lost 4 bases, and 9 bases lay in between. CDR3 size: 14 residues. Germline V CDR1 and CDR2: MNHEY, SMNVEV (reference sequence). CDR3 nucleotides: TGTGCCAGCAGTTTGCAGGGGCCCACCGGGGAGCTGTTTTTT. Protein sequence: CASSLQGPTGELFF.

This clonotype was found a few times. This chain connects TRBV7-2 to TRBJ2-7; 11 bases agree with TRBD2. The germline CDR1 and CDR2 sequences are SGHTA and FQGNSA. V lost 4 bases and J lost 5; bases outside the gene matches: 7. This CDR3 contains 15 residues. CDR3 loop: CASSSSSGRSDEQYF. The CDR3 region has the DNA TGTGCCAGCAGCTCCTCTAGCGGGAGGTCCGACGAGCAGTACTTC.

The V gene is TRBV6-5, the J gene TRBJ2-2; D is perhaps TRBD2 (5 bases). This CDR3 contains 14 residues. Germline V gives CDR1 MNHEY, CDR2 SVGAGI. V was pared by 7 bases and J by 6 bases, with 15 bases between. CDR3 bases: TGTGCCAGCACTACGGGGTGGCAGGCCGGGGAGCTGTTTTTT. As protein: CASTTGWQAGELFF.

This clonotype was observed a handful of times. The DNA of the CDR3 is TGTGCCAGCAGTTTTGGGCTAGCTGGAGAGACCCAGTACTTC. Translation gives CASSFGLAGETQYF. The chain is built from TRBV27 and TRBJ2-5; a possible D gene is TRBD2 (5 bases). Germline V gene sequence: CDR1 MNHEY, CDR2 SMNVEV (reference sequence). V dropped 3 bases and J dropped 4 bases, with 12 bases sitting between them. CDR3 length: 14 amino acids.

There are many counts of this clonotype. The rearrangement uses TRBV7-6 and TRBJ2-3; D is uncertain. CDR1 is SGHVS and CDR2 is FNYEAQ in the germline V gene. This CDR3 has 15 amino acids. Trimming took 0 bases from V and 3 from J, leaving 10 bases between them. CDR3 sequence: CASSLAPPPTDTQYF. In nucleotides, the CDR3 is TGTGCCAGCAGCTTAGCGCCGCCCCCGACAGATACGCAGTATTTT.

V and J are TRBV6-5 and TRBJ1-2, with D perhaps TRBD1 (6 bases). V was clipped by 6 bases and J by 5 bases, with 16 bases between them. This CDR3 region has 14 residues. Germline CDR1 is MNHEY and CDR2 is SVGAGI. The DNA of the CDR3 is TGTGCCAGCAGCTCCGAGGGGGGCGGGTATGGCTACACCTTC. Its protein product is CASSSEGGGYGYTF.

In this sample, this clonotype turned up a few times. The chain joins TRBV5-1 to TRBJ2-3; D is undetermined. This CDR3 is 11 amino acids long. Germline lookup yields CDR1 SGHRS and CDR2 YFSETQ. Trimming stripped 3 bases from V and 4 bases from J, with 3 bases between. CDR3 DNA sequence: TGCGCCAGCAGCTCGCCAGATACGCAGTATTTT. It is translated as CASSSPDTQYF.

This clonotype was picked up a small number of times. The chain uses TRBV7-9 and TRBJ2-1; 10 bases map to TRBD1. The germline V gene has CDR1 SEHNR and CDR2 FQNEAQ (reference sequence). The CDR3 extends over 16 amino acids. V lost 7 bases to trimming and J lost 1 base; unmatched junction nucleotides: 7. The CDR3 DNA reads TGTGCCAGCACCACGGACAGGGGGGTATCCTACAATGAGCAGTTCTTC. It specifies CASTTDRGVSYNEQFF. Together with reference TRBV7-9 and TRBJ2-1, the CDR3 gives the full variable domain: DTGVSQNPRHKITKRGQNVTFRCDPISEHNRLYWYRQTLGQGPEFLTYFQNEAQLEKSRLLSDRFSAERPKGSFSTLEIQRTEQGDSAMYLCASTTDRGVSYNEQFFGPGTRLTVL.

Only a few counts were recorded for this clonotype. The CDR3 bases are TGTGCCAGCAGCCGGGACACGGCGAGAGAGACCCAGTACTTC. As protein: CASSRDTARETQYF. This chain joins TRBV7-9 and TRBJ2-5, with D maybe TRBD1 (6 bases). Germline assignment: CDR1 SEHNR and CDR2 FQNEAQ (reference sequence). The CDR3 is made up of 14 amino acids. V was trimmed by 5 bases and J by 4 bases, leaving 14 bases between them.

This clonotype came up a few times. The J gene is TRBJ2-7, the V gene TRBV29-1, with D uncertain. Germline CDR1 and CDR2: SQVTM and ANQGSEA. Deletions cut 3 bases from V and 3 bases from J, with 9 bases between. The CDR3 totals 12 residues. The CDR3 DNA reads as TGCAGCGTTGAGGGCGGCGACTACGAGCAGTACTTC. Translation gives CSVEGGDYEQYF.